This TCR beta chain appears in the sequencing data of a study of cytomegalovirus exposure and HLA in healthy donors. The wider study: Earlier findings included some 100 million unique TCR beta sequences obtained from about 179 million T cells. Notes on the study in general: Listed as cytomegalovirus-associated were 150 or so TCR beta chains.

As concerns this clone: Its target is not known. Other DNA sequences in this specimen translate into the identical CDR3.

Germline V gene data show CDR1 as SGHRS and CDR2 as YFSETQ. The CDR3 sequence is 14 residues long. V was cut by 2 bases and J by 4 bases, with 7 bases left in between. PCR used 60 Vbeta primers and 13 Jbeta primers. Some clones are missing from TCRdb's copy, which holds only in-frame ones; the method was immunoSEQ multiplex PCR. Of a few hundred thousand clones detected, over 85% appear once; the ten largest clones hold approximately 2.2%. Material: PBMCs. The receptor was derived from a woman aged 18-30 years in good health and CMV-seronegative. This chain uses TRBV5-1 with TRBJ1-6; TRBD1 is a possible D gene (6 bases). CDR3 nucleotides: TGCGCCAGCAGCTTACAGGGTTATAATTCACCCCTCCACTTT. Encoded protein: CASSLQGYNSPLHF.